Listed below are T cell receptor beta chains from one sample, sequenced in a study of T cell repertoires in cytomegalovirus infection. These receptors lack a known antigen. TCRdb called the reads again in MiXCR, with one record for every CDR3 protein. The sample gives more than 300,000 distinct CDR3 sequences, about 35% of which show up once; roughly 14% is in the top ten. The input for sequencing was cultured PBMCs, taken from culture after CMV antigen stimulation. These receptors originate from a human donor in good health (CMV status not recorded). Some clones in this sample may be carry-over from other donors' samples. Both conserved end residues are part of each CDR3. A D gene is named only where the DNA matches it firmly. Clone sizes are given selectively: once, few, many, or a class where the clone is expanded.

v_call	clone_size	d_call	j_call	cdr3_aa	cdr3_nt
TRBV6-1	.	.	TRBJ1-1	CASPREGTEAFF	TGTGCCAGCCCCCGTGAAGGGACTGAAGCTTTCTTT
TRBV5-4	.	TRBD1	TRBJ2-2	CASSLRTGGTGELFF	TGTGCCAGCAGCCTGCGGACAGGGGGCACCGGGGAGCTGTTTTTT
TRBV27	.	.	TRBJ2-3	CASSERMTDTQYF	TGTGCCAGCAGTGAGCGGATGACAGATACGCAGTATTTT
TRBV4-1	few	TRBD2	TRBJ2-7	CASSQREAGGLYEQYF	TGCGCCAGCAGCCAACGAGAAGCGGGAGGGTTATACGAGCAGTACTTC
TRBV6-1	.	TRBD1	TRBJ1-5	CASSEAGGRNQPQHF	TGTGCCAGCAGTGAAGCAGGGGGCCGGAATCAGCCCCAGCATTTT
TRBV5-5	once	TRBD1	TRBJ1-2	CASSSRTGGGDGYTF	TGTGCCAGCAGCTCTCGGACAGGGGGAGGGGATGGCTACACCTTC
TRBV7-3	once	TRBD1	TRBJ2-1	CASSFSSGQGRNEQFF	TGTGCCAGCAGCTTTAGTTCGGGACAGGGTCGCAATGAGCAGTTCTTC
TRBV20-1	.	TRBD1	TRBJ1-2	CSANPGQRYGYTF	TGCAGTGCTAATCCGGGACAGAGATATGGCTACACCTTC
TRBV7-7	few	TRBD2	TRBJ2-2	CASSSGLAGPSTGELFF	TGTGCCAGCAGCTCGGGACTAGCGGGACCCTCCACCGGGGAGCTGTTTTTT
TRBV28	.	TRBD2	TRBJ2-1	CASSLAGGHVSYNEQFF	TGTGCCAGCAGTTTGGCGGGAGGCCATGTGTCCTACAATGAGCAGTTCTTC
TRBV18	.	TRBD1	TRBJ1-3	CASSPLTRQGFSGNTIYF	TGTGCCAGCTCACCCCTGACCCGACAGGGATTCTCTGGAAACACCATATATTTT
TRBV7-9	few	TRBD2	TRBJ2-3	CASSSGNIAGEFDTQYF	TGTGCCAGCAGCTCTGGAAATATAGCGGGAGAGTTCGATACGCAGTATTTT
TRBV5-6	.	TRBD2	TRBJ2-1	CASSSMVSSGRNEQFF	TGTGCCAGCAGCTCAATGGTCAGTAGCGGGAGAAATGAGCAGTTCTTC
TRBV10-2	.	.	TRBJ2-3	CASSERAGSYTDTQYF	TGCGCCAGCAGTGAGAGGGCGGGATCCTACACAGATACGCAGTATTTT
TRBV6-1	few	TRBD2	TRBJ2-1	CASSRLAGGTYNEQFF	TGTGCCAGCAGTAGACTAGCGGGAGGTACCTACAATGAGCAGTTCTTC
TRBV4-3	many	.	TRBJ2-1	CASSQDISGSHNEQFF	TGCGCCAGCAGCCAAGATATCTCCGGGAGTCACAATGAGCAGTTCTTC
TRBV12-3/TRBV12-4	few	TRBD2	TRBJ2-7	CASSLENTSGRGYEQYF	TGTGCCAGCAGTTTAGAGAACACTAGCGGGAGGGGGTACGAGCAGTACTTC
TRBV4-1	.	.	TRBJ1-5	CASSQRTGTDSNQPQHF	TGCGCCAGCAGCCAGAGAACCGGGACTGATAGCAATCAGCCCCAGCATTTT
TRBV7-2	.	.	TRBJ2-1	CASSSKYNEQFF	TGTGCCAGCAGCTCGAAGTACAATGAGCAGTTCTTC
TRBV5-1	few	.	TRBJ1-6	CASSLEAGRGSSPLHF	TGCGCCAGCAGCTTGGAAGCGGGACGGGGTAGTTCACCCCTCCACTTT
TRBV7-6	few	.	TRBJ1-1	CASSSGVKTEAFF	TGTGCCAGCAGCTCAGGGGTTAAGACTGAAGCTTTCTTT
TRBV27	many	TRBD1	TRBJ2-1	CASSSGTGGFRGQFF	TGTGCCAGCAGTTCCGGGACAGGGGGCTTCAGAGGGCAGTTCTTC
TRBV27	once	.	TRBJ2-1	CASSPHVGDEQFF	TGTGCCAGCAGTCCCCACGTAGGCGATGAGCAGTTCTTC
TRBV7-9	.	.	TRBJ1-2	CASSLPTSGYGYTF	TGTGCCAGCAGCTTACCCACTAGCGGCTATGGCTACACCTTC
TRBV7-9	.	.	TRBJ2-7	CASTPRLGERVTYEQYF	TGTGCCAGCACCCCCCGCCTTGGGGAGCGGGTTACTTACGAGCAGTACTTC
TRBV7-2	many	.	TRBJ1-2	CASSLGRAGYGYTF	TGTGCCAGCAGCTTAGGGCGGGCCGGCTATGGCTACACCTTC
TRBV7-8	.	.	TRBJ2-7	CASSAKMGGSGEQYF	TGTGCCAGCAGCGCAAAGATGGGAGGCTCGGGCGAGCAGTACTTC
TRBV9	many	TRBD2	TRBJ2-3	CASSVGLREGDTQYF	TGTGCCAGCAGCGTAGGCTTGCGGGAGGGAGATACGCAGTATTTT
TRBV19	.	TRBD1	TRBJ1-6	CASSTRTGAGSPLHF	TGTGCCAGTAGTACCCGGACAGGGGCTGGGTCACCCCTCCACTTT
TRBV28	.	.	TRBJ2-3	CASGRGLVSGSDTQYF	TGTGCCAGCGGTAGAGGGTTAGTCTCGGGGTCAGATACGCAGTATTTT
TRBV20-1	.	TRBD1	TRBJ2-1	CSARPGQGAIHQQFF	TGCAGTGCTAGGCCGGGACAGGGGGCAATACATCAGCAGTTCTTC
TRBV7-2	.	TRBD1	TRBJ2-3	CASSSPSGTGTDTQYF	TGTGCCAGCAGCTCGCCATCCGGGACAGGCACAGATACGCAGTATTTT
TRBV28	.	TRBD1	TRBJ1-2	CASSLGQDSTGYTF	TGTGCCAGCAGTTTAGGACAGGACTCAACTGGCTACACCTTC
TRBV4-1	.	.	TRBJ1-3	CASSQVGFSGNTIYF	TGCGCCAGCAGCCAAGTAGGTTTTTCTGGAAACACCATATATTTT
TRBV19	few	.	TRBJ1-2	CASSRTPVGYTF	TGTGCCAGTAGTAGGACCCCGGTTGGCTACACCTTC
TRBV7-2	many	TRBD2	TRBJ2-1	CASSLRTSVLNEQFF	TGTGCCAGCAGCTTAAGGACTAGTGTTTTGAATGAGCAGTTCTTC
TRBV20-1	.	.	TRBJ1-4	CSAKRGEKLFF	TGCAGTGCTAAAAGGGGGGAAAAACTGTTTTTT
TRBV28	.	.	TRBJ2-7	CASSFGAAYEQYF	TGTGCCAGCAGTTTCGGGGCAGCCTACGAGCAGTACTTC
TRBV4-3	.	TRBD1	TRBJ1-4	CASSQDLGQGNEKLFF	TGCGCCAGCAGCCAAGATCTGGGACAGGGAAATGAAAAACTGTTTTTT
TRBV12-3/TRBV12-4	few	.	TRBJ2-7	CASSLDHYEQYF	TGTGCCAGCAGTTTAGACCATTACGAGCAGTACTTC
TRBV12-3/TRBV12-4	.	.	TRBJ1-1	CASSARLGAKNTEAFF	TGTGCCAGCAGTGCGAGACTCGGGGCTAAGAACACTGAAGCTTTCTTT
TRBV6-5	few	.	TRBJ2-3	CASTKAGADTQYF	TGTGCCAGCACCAAAGCAGGGGCCGATACGCAGTATTTT